What follows are 32 T cell receptor beta chains derived from one specimen sequenced in a study of Graves' ophthalmopathy and Graves' hyperthyroidism. RNA transcripts were the source from which TCR beta CDR3 regions were amplified. The workflow started with a first-round RT-PCR run with HTBI primers and then moved on to a second-round multiplex PCR. TCRdb called the multiplex PCR reads again in MiXCR, with one record for every CDR3 protein. Here the sample spans 400,000 or so distinct CDR3 sequences, 15% being singletons. Source material: peripheral blood. The receptors stem from a woman under 30 with stable Graves' hyperthyroidism.

This rearrangement joins TRBV4-1 to TRBJ1-1, with unresolved D. Germline assignment: CDR1 MGHRA and CDR2 YSYEKL. The CDR3 totals 19 residues. Trimming took off 1 base at V and 1 base at J, with 22 bases between the two ends. CDR3 coding DNA: TGCGCCAGCAGCCAAGGGGTCGGGTCGCACCCAACCGGGAACACTGAAGCTTTCTTT. Translation: CASSQGVGSHPTGNTEAFF.

This clonotype was counted many times. V and J are TRBV9 and TRBJ2-7, with no clear D. The V end was cut by 0 bases, the J end by 3 bases, with 13 bases between. CDR1 and CDR2 (germline): SGDLS, YYNGEE. This CDR3 has 15 residues. CDR3 in amino acids: CASSVGQDGFYEQYF. The CDR3 region has the DNA TGTGCCAGCAGCGTAGGTCAGGACGGGTTCTACGAGCAGTACTTC.

This clonotype appeared many times. V and J are TRBV5-6 and TRBJ1-1, with D tentatively TRBD1 (5 bases). Germline-derived CDR1 and CDR2 are SGHDT and YYEEEE. The CDR3 runs 15 residues. V was clipped by 3 bases and J by 1 base, with 13 bases between them. The CDR3 is CASSSEAGRNTEAFF. The DNA for the CDR3 is TGTGCCAGCAGCTCGGAGGCAGGGAGGAACACTGAAGCTTTCTTT.

There are a few counts of this clonotype. The genes are TRBV9 and TRBJ1-2; D unclear. V was pared by 2 bases and J by 1 base, with 3 bases between. CDR1 and CDR2 from the germline V gene are SGDLS and YYNGEE. The CDR3 has 12 amino acids. The CDR3 DNA sequence: TGTGCCAGCAGCGTTAATAACTATGGCTACACCTTC. Amino acid sequence: CASSVNNYGYTF.

This clonotype came up many times. CDR3 amino acids: CASSDGDREGGYTF. For the CDR3, the DNA is TGTGCCAGTAGTGATGGAGACAGGGAGGGAGGCTACACCTTC. The chain employs TRBV19 and TRBJ1-2, with 7 bases that match TRBD1. V trimming: 5 bases; J trimming: 8 bases; junction bases outside the gene matches: 11. Looked up from germline, CDR1 is LNHDA and CDR2 is SQIVND (reference sequence). The CDR3 consists of 14 residues.

The rearrangement joins TRBV20-1 to TRBJ2-7; 13 nucleotides agree with TRBD2. The germline gives CDR1 DFQATT, CDR2 SNEGSKA (reference sequence). This CDR3 comprises 15 residues. V lost 6 bases, J lost 3 bases, and 8 bases stayed unmatched. CDR3 sequence (DNA): TGCAGTGCGAGACTAGCGGGGGGACCATACTACGAGCAGTACTTC. Amino acid sequence: CSARLAGGPYYEQYF.

This clonotype was recorded at least ten times. V and J are TRBV6-2 or TRBV6-3 and TRBJ1-5; 11 bases agree with TRBD1. The J segment lost 3 bases and the V segment lost 6 bases, leaving 7 bases of the junction unmatched. The CDR3 contains 16 residues. Germline V gene sequence: CDR1 MNHEY, CDR2 SVGEGT. As DNA, the CDR3 is TGTGCCAGCAGAAAATGGGGACAGGGGGACAATCAGCCCCAGCATTTT. Protein sequence: CASRKWGQGDNQPQHF.

This clonotype was detected ten times or more. This chain uses TRBV28 with TRBJ1-1, with D possibly being TRBD1 (6 bases). The V and J ends lost 7 bases and 1 base respectively, with 10 bases between them. Germline V CDR1 and CDR2: MDHEN, SYDVKM. The CDR3 runs 13 residues. The CDR3 DNA is TGTGCCAGCATTGGGGGCCAGAACACTGAAGCTTTCTTT. This gives the protein CASIGGQNTEAFF.

This chain connects TRBV5-6 to TRBJ2-4, with 7 bases lining up with TRBD2. With 3 bases clipped from V and 0 bases from J, the junction kept 6 bases outside the gene matches. The CDR3 loop spans 16 amino acids. The germline gives CDR1 SGHDT, CDR2 YYEEEE. The CDR3 DNA sequence: TGTGCCAGCAGCTCCTGGGGGGGTCAAGCCAAAAACATTCAGTACTTC. It is translated as CASSSWGGQAKNIQYF.

The rearrangement joins TRBV28 to TRBJ1-5; D is undetermined. The V and J ends lost 6 bases and 0 bases respectively, with 12 bases between them. Per germline, CDR1 MDHEN and CDR2 SYDVKM. There are 15 residues in the CDR3. The CDR3 sequence is CASSPLEISNQPQHF. The CDR3 coding sequence is TGTGCCAGCAGCCCCCTTGAGATTAGCAATCAGCCCCAGCATTTT. The whole variable domain, remainder taken from reference TRBV28 and TRBJ1-5, is DVKVTQSSRYLVKRTGEKVFLECVQDMDHENMFWYRQDPGLGLRLIYFSYDVKMKEKGDIPEGYSVSREKKERFSLILESASTNQTSMYLCASSPLEISNQPQHFGDGTRLSIL.

This chain links TRBV12-3 or TRBV12-4 with TRBJ2-7; a weak D match, TRBD1 (5 bases). Trimming cost V 6 bases and J 5 bases, with 17 bases left between them. The CDR3 sequence is 14 residues long. The CDR3 spells CASSPDSYKDEQYF. CDR3 nucleotide sequence: TGTGCCAGCAGCCCCGACAGTTATAAGGACGAGCAGTACTTC.

Ten or more counts support this clonotype. The rearrangement uses TRBV10-3 and TRBJ1-2; no definite D call. Germline V CDR1 and CDR2: ENHRY, SYGVKD. This CDR3 spans 17 amino acids. Trimming took 0 bases from V and 8 from J, leaving 22 bases between them. The CDR3 spells CAISESSSDPSMLGYTF. Here the CDR3 DNA reads TGTGCCATCAGTGAGTCGTCATCCGACCCTTCTATGCTAGGCTACACCTTC.

Ten or more counts support this clonotype. The rearrangement uses TRBV2 and TRBJ2-2, with TRBD2 identical over 7 bases. CDR3 size: 14 residues. Per germline, CDR1 SNHLY and CDR2 FYNNEI. V shed 5 bases and J 1 base; nucleotides not matched to a gene: 1. The CDR3 nucleotides read TGTGCCAGCAGTTCTAGCGGGAACACCGGGGAGCTGTTTTTT. It translates to CASSSSGNTGELFF. The full variable domain, with the rest looked up from reference TRBV2 and TRBJ2-2, is EPEVTQTPSHQVTQMGQEVILRCVPISNHLYFYWYRQILGQKVEFLVSFYNNEISEKSEIFDDQFSVERPDGSNFTLKIRSTKLEDSAMYFCASSSSGNTGELFFGEGSRLTVL.

This clonotype has a count of ten or more. This rearrangement joins TRBV27 to TRBJ2-7, with TRBD1 matching 7 bases. The CDR3 length is 16 residues. In germline, CDR1 is MNHEY, CDR2 SMNVEV (reference sequence). Trimming took 8 bases from V and 2 from J; bases not matched to a gene: 15. The CDR3 coding sequence is TGTGCCAGCGGATCTTTGTCGGGACAGTTAACCTACGAGCAGTACTTC. It is translated as CASGSLSGQLTYEQYF.

Notes on this clonotype: A read error may be the cause here, since a much bigger clone is one base away. This rearrangement joins TRBV7-2 to TRBJ2-2; D not certain. V lost 10 bases to trimming and J lost 1 base, with 16 bases between them. CDR1 SGHTA and CDR2 FQGNSA come from the germline V gene. The CDR3 totals 15 residues. The CDR3 nucleotides are TGTGCCATCACCCTAACGCGTAGGAACACCGGGGAGCTGTTTTTT. Encoded protein: CAITLTRRNTGELFF. The full variable domain, in which reference TRBV7-2 and TRBJ2-2 provide the parts outside the CDR3, is GAGVSQSPSNKVTEKGKDVELRCDPISGHTALYWYRQSLGQGLEFLIYFQGNSAPDKSGLPSDRFSAERTGGSVSTLTIQRTQQEDSAVYLCAITLTRRNTGELFFGEGSRLTVL.

The table lists this clonotype with a few counts. The rearrangement links TRBV4-1 to TRBJ1-5, with D possibly TRBD1 on 6 matching bases. This CDR3 spans 15 amino acids. CDR1 is MGHRA, CDR2 YSYEKL, per germline. V lost 4 bases, J lost 2 bases, and 12 bases lay in between. CDR3 bases: TGCGCCAGCAGCCGAGGGGGAAGCGGCAATCAGCCCCAGCATTTT. Translated: CASSRGGSGNQPQHF.

As for this clonotype: A clone one base away is much larger, so this may be a read error. This chain joins TRBV19 and TRBJ1-1, with D perhaps matching TRBD1 (5 bases). This CDR3 is 14 amino acids long. The germline V gene encodes CDR1 LNHDA and CDR2 SQIVND (reference sequence). This CDR3 reads CAGSIRKGMIEAFF. The CDR3 DNA reads TGTGCCGGTAGTATTCGTAAGGGGATGATTGAAGCTTTCTTT.

V gene TRBV10-2 combines with J gene TRBJ1-1, with 8 bases that match TRBD1. Trimming at V came to 6 bases and at J to 4 bases, leaving 4 bases not matched to a gene. Germline V gene data show CDR1 as WSHSY and CDR2 as SAAADI. The CDR3 covers 13 residues. The CDR3 loop reads CASRPGGSTEAFF. In nucleotides, the CDR3 is TGCGCCAGCAGGCCAGGGGGCAGCACTGAAGCTTTCTTT.

This clonotype was recorded many times. CDR3 in DNA: TGTGCCAGCAGCCCTCCACCGGGACAGGGGGCCGCCTACGAGCAGTACTTC. Translated, it gives CASSPPPGQGAAYEQYF. The V call is TRBV11-1, the J call TRBJ2-7, with 12 nucleotides matching TRBD1. The CDR3 is 17 residues long. J lost 2 bases, V lost 5 bases, and 10 bases had no gene match. Per the germline V gene, CDR1 is SGHAT and CDR2 is FQDESV (reference sequence).

This clonotype was found many times. One end of the junction does not line up with germline, which may come from a read error. The chain combines TRBV12-3 or TRBV12-4 with TRBJ1-5; no clear D. The CDR3 is 12 amino acids. The CDR3 bases are TGTGCCAGCAGCTTAGGACCCCAGCCCCAGCATTTT. This encodes CASSLGPQPQHF.

This clonotype showed up many times. V and J are TRBV12-3 or TRBV12-4 and TRBJ1-2; no firm D call. V dropped 1 base and J dropped 7 bases, with 4 bases sitting between them. The CDR3 spans 11 residues. For the CDR3, the DNA is TGTGCCAGCAGTTTAGTCGGTGGCTACACCTTC. This translates into CASSLVGGYTF.

This clonotype was counted at least ten times. This chain joins TRBV6-5 and TRBJ2-2; perhaps TRBD2 as D (6 bases). V lost 4 bases and J 4 bases, leaving 13 bases between the germline ends. The CDR3 has 15 residues. Germline V CDR1 and CDR2: MNHEY, SVGAGI. The CDR3 here is CASSSGLRTTGELFF. CDR3 DNA sequence: TGTGCCAGCAGTTCGGGACTCCGAACCACCGGGGAGCTGTTTTTT.

On this clonotype: This may stem from a read error, because a much larger clone lies one nucleotide away. The chain carries TRBV6-2 or TRBV6-3 and TRBJ1-1, with D maybe TRBD1 (6 bases). CDR1 is MNHEY, CDR2 SVGEGT, per germline. The CDR3 runs 14 residues. DNA for the CDR3: TGTGCCAGCACCTGGGACACTAAGAACACTGAACCTTTCTTT. Encoded protein: CASTWDTKNTEPFF.

At least ten counts were recorded for this clonotype. This chain uses TRBV12-3 or TRBV12-4 with TRBJ1-5; D gene uncertain. CDR3 length: 18 residues. Trimming removed 1 base at V and 0 bases at J, with 16 bases between. In DNA, the CDR3 is TGTGCCAGCAGTTTAGTCCTAGGAAAGCACCTTAGCAATCAGCCCCAGCATTTT. Translating gives CASSLVLGKHLSNQPQHF.

This clonotype was counted at least ten times. V gene TRBV10-3 combines with J gene TRBJ1-5; 8 bases line up with TRBD1. The germline V gene has CDR1 ENHRY and CDR2 SYGVKD. CDR3 length equals 13 residues. Unmatched junction bases numbered 6, after V lost 7 bases and J lost 7 bases. The CDR3 protein is CAITQGADQPQHF. The CDR3, as DNA: TGTGCCATCACCCAGGGGGCGGACCAGCCCCAGCATTTT.

Of note for this clonotype: The CDR3 ends on some other residue instead of the conserved phenylalanine or tryptophan, so this is likely a read error. This rearrangement joins TRBV15 to TRBJ1-5; D call uncertain. This CDR3 has 15 residues. Germline V gene lookup returns CDR1 LNHNV and CDR2 YYDKDF (reference sequence). Trimming left V 4 bases short and J 2 bases short, with 12 bases between. The DNA for the CDR3 is TGTGCCACCAGCAAAGAAGCTAGGGGCAATCAGCCCCAGCATGTT. Translating gives CATSKEARGNQPQHV.

This clonotype was found many times. This chain connects TRBV7-9 to TRBJ1-1; 9 nucleotides agree with TRBD1. Looked up from germline, CDR1 is SEHNR and CDR2 is FQNEAQ (reference sequence). V was pared by 11 bases and J by 2 bases, with 9 bases of the junction left unmatched. The CDR3 runs to 14 residues. CDR3 residues: CAQGGTGTNTEAFF. CDR3 DNA sequence: TGTGCCCAGGGGGGGACAGGGACCAACACTGAAGCTTTCTTT.

This clonotype was picked up a small number of times. This chain connects TRBV5-5 to TRBJ2-2, with D possibly matching TRBD1 (6 bases). The germline gives CDR1 SGHKS, CDR2 YYEKEE (reference sequence). With 0 bases removed from V and 4 bases from J, the gap between germline ends came to 10 bases. The CDR3 is made up of 15 amino acids. The CDR3 region is CASSLAPGATGELFF. The CDR3 DNA reads as TGTGCCAGCAGCTTGGCCCCAGGGGCCACCGGGGAGCTGTTTTTT. The full variable domain, its missing parts supplied by reference TRBV5-5 and TRBJ2-2, is DAGVTQSPTHLIKTRGQQVTLRCSPISGHKSVSWYQQVLGQGPQFIFQYYEKEERGRGNFPDRFSARQFPNYSSELNVNALLLGDSALYLCASSLAPGATGELFFGEGSRLTVL.

This clonotype was seen at least ten times. The chain uses TRBV9 and TRBJ1-1; D is unresolved. Trimming stripped 1 base from V and 5 bases from J, with 15 bases between. The CDR3 loop spans 15 amino acids. The germline gives CDR1 SGDLS, CDR2 YYNGEE. The CDR3 sequence: CASSVSVRETTEAFF. The CDR3 region has the DNA TGTGCCAGCAGCGTATCAGTTCGAGAGACAACTGAAGCTTTCTTT.

The genes are TRBV20-1 and TRBJ2-7, with D unclear. Germline V gene lookup returns CDR1 DFQATT and CDR2 SNEGSKA (reference sequence). Trimming cost V 3 bases and J 2 bases, with 11 bases left between them. The CDR3 has 13 amino acids. As DNA, the CDR3 is TGCAGTGCTAGTCTTGGACCTACCTACGAGCAGTACTTC. Protein product: CSASLGPTYEQYF.

This sequence joins TRBV2 and TRBJ1-5; 9 bases line up with TRBD1. There are 14 residues in the CDR3. With V trimmed by 9 bases and J by 4 bases, 7 bases remained unmatched. Germline lookup yields CDR1 SNHLY and CDR2 FYNNEI. CDR3 sequence: CASATGGVNQPQHF. The CDR3 DNA reads TGTGCCAGTGCGACAGGGGGTGTGAATCAGCCCCAGCATTTT.

This clonotype showed up many times. This chain uses TRBV7-9 with TRBJ2-2; D call uncertain. V dropped 2 bases and J dropped 7 bases, with 2 bases sitting between them. CDR1 and CDR2 from the germline V gene are SEHNR and FQNEAQ (reference sequence). This CDR3 contains 11 residues. CDR3: CASSLFGELFF. The CDR3 DNA is TGTGCCAGCAGCTTATTCGGGGAGCTGTTTTTT.